A selection of T cell receptor beta chains follows, all from one sample in a study of cytotoxic CD8 clonotypes in ibrutinib-treated CLL. TCRdb's copy holds only in-frame clones and misses some; the assay was immunoSEQ multiplex PCR. The data hold roughly 180,000 clones, with 84% observed a single time. The sequencing here drew on PBMCs, taken after 24 months of ibrutinib treatment. The receptors come from a human donor with chronic lymphocytic leukemia. CDR3s leave out the opening cysteine and the closing phenylalanine or tryptophan.

J gene,V gene,CDR3 protein
TRBJ2-1,TRBV7-2,ASSTRWGSYNEQF
TRBJ1-5,TRBV4-2,ASSQDGTGVAQPQH
TRBJ2-3,TRBV1,TSPQKENRGFGTDTQY
TRBJ1-3,TRBV7-2,ASSARTGGFSGNTIY
TRBJ1-1,TRBV19,ASRVNFRDSTYTEAF
TRBJ2-1,TRBV18,ASSPSGQLSSYNEQF
TRBJ2-7,TRBV10-1,ASSESGGQRH
TRBJ1-1,TRBV5-1,ASSLQGATNTEAF
TRBJ2-5,TRBV11-3,ASSRDQGGRETQY
TRBJ1-5,TRBV27,ASSVDRAHTQPQH
TRBJ1-1,TRBV6-1,AHEEPGMNTEAF
TRBJ2-2,TRBV6-4,ASSRTGNAGELF
TRBJ2-7,TRBV19,ASLRDTSYEQY
TRBJ2-7,TRBV19,ASSIDLPGSYEQY
TRBJ1-4,TRBV7-2,ASSLLGRQAEKLF
TRBJ1-2,TRBV4-2,ASSQTGTGDYGYT
TRBJ2-3,TRBV7-3,ASSPQQGLADTQY
TRBJ1-4,TRBV27,ASSLYGATNEKLF
TRBJ2-7,TRBV5-3,ASSLAREQY
TRBJ1-3,TRBV4-2,ASSQTPGQVASGNTIY
TRBJ1-3,TRBV7-6,ASSLTRSSGNTIY
TRBJ2-2,TRBV25-1,ASSETGTGELF
TRBJ1-1,TRBV6-5,ASSYARNTEAF
TRBJ2-3,TRBV19,ASSKGLAGRTDTQY
TRBJ2-1,TRBV6-4,ASSGEKTGKANEQF
TRBJ1-4,TRBV5-1,ASSPIRGSTNEKLF
TRBJ1-5,TRBV5-6,ASSTLGGPYQPQH
TRBJ1-4,TRBV6-5,ASSYGAGGEKLF
TRBJ1-2,TRBV4-2,ASSQDPNAGGYGYT
TRBJ2-5,TRBV5-1,ASTQGNVLETQY
TRBJ1-2,TRBV30,AWSGTGLGGYT
TRBJ2-7,TRBV7-2,ASSLMGGPYEQY
TRBJ1-2,TRBV6-5,ASTADTTRGYT
TRBJ2-2,TRBV30,AWSPGTDGTGELF
TRBJ2-7,TRBV28,ASTQGAPSEQY
TRBJ1-1,TRBV27,ASSLHRVGTEAF